This TCR beta chain was obtained from a study of human T cells and chemical hapten exposure. Overall study: On the upper back, patch tests were applied with 0.01% DPC and read at 6 days.

Findings and caveats of the study: Expanded TCR counts at PT1 went up together with patch test score, a positive correlation.

The time point: patch test 3, about 24 weeks after DPC sensitization. The treatment is: therapeutic diphenylcyclopropenone sensitization with weekly scalp DPC. MiXCR, run by TCRdb on the RACE reads, gives a single entry per CDR3 protein. This sample carries about 160,000 distinct CDR3 sequences, roughly a quarter of them seen once, and the ten largest clones take roughly 2%. About this clonotype itself: The antigen is not known.

The clonotype originates from a woman between 18 and 30 years old with alopecia areata. Some clones in this sample may be carry-over from other donors' samples. The sample here was whole blood, taken in connection with sensitization to the hapten diphenylcyclopropenone (DPC).

The DNA for the CDR3 is TGTGCCAGCAGCTTATTATCGGAGGGGGGACCCCATGTGGGCGAGCAGTACTTC. Amino acid sequence: CASSLLSEGGPHVGEQYF. This chain uses TRBV7-8 with TRBJ2-7; possibly TRBD1 or TRBD2 for D (6 bases each). The CDR3 is 18 residues long. V was trimmed by 2 bases and J by 6 bases, leaving 26 bases between them. Germline CDR1 reads SGHVS; CDR2 reads FQNEAQ.